Sequencing of this T cell receptor beta chain was carried out in a study of shared clonotypes between healthy human individuals. This CDR3 has 12 amino acids. The V gene's germline CDR1 is GTSNPN and CDR2 SVGIG (reference sequence). Trimming removed 5 bases at V and 3 bases at J, with 11 bases between. CD8 cells regarded as naive lacked CD45RO, were positively chosen for CCR7, and omitted terminally differentiated effector memory CD45RA+ cells. The test was conducted at deep level. Some clones are missing from TCRdb's copy, which holds only in-frame ones; the method was immunoSEQ multiplex PCR. Of under 2,000,000 clones listed, about 95% are singletons. Remarks on this clone: Its specificity is not known.

Broader study findings: Generation probabilities were higher for clonotypes shared across all four sorted-subset donors than for unshared ones. Naive subsets typically showed greater estimated richness than memory subsets. Despite large depth, sorted-subset datasets appeared incompletely sequenced.

The sample consisted of naive CD8+ T cells sorted from blood. The chain has TRBV30 and TRBJ2-7; D unclear. This receptor was obtained from a man younger than 30 in good health. CDR3 nucleotide sequence: TGTGCCTGGGCCTCAGTCGGCTACGAGCAGTACTTC. Translation gives CAWASVGYEQYF.